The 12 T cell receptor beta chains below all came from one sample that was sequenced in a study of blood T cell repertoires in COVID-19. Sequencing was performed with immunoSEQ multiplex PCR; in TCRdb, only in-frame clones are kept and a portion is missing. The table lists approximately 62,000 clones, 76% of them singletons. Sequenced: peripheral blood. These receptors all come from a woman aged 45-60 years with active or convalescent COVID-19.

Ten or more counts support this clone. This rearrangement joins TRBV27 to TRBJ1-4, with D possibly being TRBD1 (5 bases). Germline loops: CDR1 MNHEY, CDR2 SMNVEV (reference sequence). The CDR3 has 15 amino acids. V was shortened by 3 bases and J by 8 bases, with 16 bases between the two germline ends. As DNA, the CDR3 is TGTGCCAGCAGTTTTGGCGGGGGGTCTCGGGAAAAACTGTTTTTT. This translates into CASSFGGGSREKLFF.

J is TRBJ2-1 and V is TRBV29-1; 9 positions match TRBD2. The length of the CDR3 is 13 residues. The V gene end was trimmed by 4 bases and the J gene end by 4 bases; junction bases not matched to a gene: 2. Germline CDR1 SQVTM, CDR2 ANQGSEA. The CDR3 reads CSVVTSGYNEQFF. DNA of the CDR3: TGCAGCGTTGTGACTAGCGGATACAATGAGCAGTTCTTC.

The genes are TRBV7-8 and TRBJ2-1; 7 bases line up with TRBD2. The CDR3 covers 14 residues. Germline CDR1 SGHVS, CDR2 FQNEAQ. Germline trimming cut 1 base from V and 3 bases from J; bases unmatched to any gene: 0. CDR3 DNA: TGTGCCAGCAGCTTAGAGCGGGGCTACAATGAGCAGTTCTTC. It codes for CASSLERGYNEQFF.

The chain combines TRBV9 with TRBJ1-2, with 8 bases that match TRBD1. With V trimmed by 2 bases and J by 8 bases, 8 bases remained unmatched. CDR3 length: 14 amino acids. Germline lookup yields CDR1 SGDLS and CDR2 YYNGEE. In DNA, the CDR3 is TGTGCCAGCAGCGTGGGACAGGAGCCTCGCGGCTACACCTTC. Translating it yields CASSVGQEPRGYTF.

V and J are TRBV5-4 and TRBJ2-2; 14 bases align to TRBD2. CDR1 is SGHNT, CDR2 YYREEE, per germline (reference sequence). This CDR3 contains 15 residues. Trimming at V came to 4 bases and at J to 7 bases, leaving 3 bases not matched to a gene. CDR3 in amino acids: CASSGLAGGHGELFF. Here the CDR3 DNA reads TGTGCCAGCAGCGGACTAGCGGGAGGTCACGGGGAGCTGTTTTTT.

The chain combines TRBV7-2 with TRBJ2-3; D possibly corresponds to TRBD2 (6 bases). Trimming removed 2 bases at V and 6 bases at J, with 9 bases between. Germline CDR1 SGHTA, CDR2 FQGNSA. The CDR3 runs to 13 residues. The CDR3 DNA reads TGTGCCAGCAGCTTAAGCCTAGCGGATACGCAGTATTTT. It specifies CASSLSLADTQYF.

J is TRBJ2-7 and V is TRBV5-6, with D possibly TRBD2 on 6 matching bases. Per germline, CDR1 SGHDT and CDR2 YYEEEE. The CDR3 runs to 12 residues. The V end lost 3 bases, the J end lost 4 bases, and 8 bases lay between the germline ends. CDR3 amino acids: CASSSGVYEQYF. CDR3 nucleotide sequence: TGTGCCAGCAGCTCGGGGGTTTACGAGCAGTACTTC.

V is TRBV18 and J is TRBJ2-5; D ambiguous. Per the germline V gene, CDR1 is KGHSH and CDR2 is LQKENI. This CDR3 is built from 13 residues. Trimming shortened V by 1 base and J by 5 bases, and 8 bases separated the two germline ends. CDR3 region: CASSPLSEETQYF. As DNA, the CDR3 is TGTGCCAGCTCACCACTGTCGGAGGAGACCCAGTACTTC.

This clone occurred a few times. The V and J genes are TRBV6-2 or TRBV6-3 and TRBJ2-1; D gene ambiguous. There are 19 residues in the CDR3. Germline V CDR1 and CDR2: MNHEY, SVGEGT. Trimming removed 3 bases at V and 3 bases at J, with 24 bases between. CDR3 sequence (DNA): TGTGCCAGCAGTTATAATTCTGTTCGAGAGACTCTTCTCTACAATGAGCAGTTCTTC. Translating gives CASSYNSVRETLLYNEQFF.

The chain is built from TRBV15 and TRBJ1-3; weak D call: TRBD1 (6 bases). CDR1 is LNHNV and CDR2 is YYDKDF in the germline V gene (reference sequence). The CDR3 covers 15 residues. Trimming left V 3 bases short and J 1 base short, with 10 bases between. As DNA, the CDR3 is TGTGCCACCAGCAGTCCCAGGGGTTCTGGAAACACCATATATTTT. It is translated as CATSSPRGSGNTIYF.

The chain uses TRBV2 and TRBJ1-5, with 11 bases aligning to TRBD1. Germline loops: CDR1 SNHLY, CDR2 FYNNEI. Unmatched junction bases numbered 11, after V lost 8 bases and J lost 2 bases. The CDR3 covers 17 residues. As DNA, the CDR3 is TGTGCCAGCGGCTCGGGACAGGGGGTTTCGGGCAATCAGCCCCAGCATTTT. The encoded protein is CASGSGQGVSGNQPQHF. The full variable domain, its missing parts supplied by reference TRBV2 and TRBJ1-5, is EPEVTQTPSHQVTQMGQEVILRCVPISNHLYFYWYRQILGQKVEFLVSFYNNEISEKSEIFDDQFSVERPDGSNFTLKIRSTKLEDSAMYFCASGSGQGVSGNQPQHFGDGTRLSIL.

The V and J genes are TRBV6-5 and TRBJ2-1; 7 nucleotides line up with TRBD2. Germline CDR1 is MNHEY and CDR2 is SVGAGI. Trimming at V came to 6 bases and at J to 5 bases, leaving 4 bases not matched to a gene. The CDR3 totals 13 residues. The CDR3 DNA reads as TGTGCCAGCAGACGGGGGGAAAACAATGAGCAGTTCTTC. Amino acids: CASRRGENNEQFF.